These 23 T cell receptor beta chains came from one sample sequenced in a study of cytomegalovirus exposure and HLA in healthy donors. PCR amplification relied on 60 Vbeta primers (plus 13 Jbeta primers). Produced via immunoSEQ multiplex PCR; TCRdb's table is partial and in-frame only. This sample contains around 97,000 clones. Source material: PBMCs. These receptor sequences come from a man in his forties in good health and CMV-seronegative.

The chain couples TRBV5-5 to TRBJ2-3; maybe TRBD2 (6 bases). V lost 3 bases, J lost 2 bases, and 10 bases lay in between. The CDR3 has 14 residues. Germline lookup yields CDR1 SGHKS and CDR2 YYEKEE (reference sequence). The CDR3 DNA reads TGTGCCAGCAGCTGGGGGGTACCCACAGATACGCAGTATTTT. It specifies CASSWGVPTDTQYF.

V usage is TRBV4-3 and J usage is TRBJ1-4; TRBD1 is a possible D gene (5 bases). The CDR3 runs to 15 residues. Trimming stripped 4 bases from V and 2 bases from J, with 11 bases between. In germline, CDR1 is LGHNA, CDR2 YSLEER. CDR3 residues: CASSRRAGTNEKLFF. The CDR3 nucleotides are TGCGCCAGCAGCCGAAGGGCAGGGACTAATGAAAAACTGTTTTTT.

The chain carries TRBV7-2 and TRBJ1-2, with D possibly TRBD1 on 5 matching bases. The CDR3 runs 15 residues. V shed 1 base and J shed 8 bases, with 17 bases lying between them. CDR1 and CDR2 from the germline V gene are SGHTA and FQGNSA. The CDR3 bases are TGTGCCAGCAGCTTAGATCCCGGGGGGAGTGGCGGCTACACCTTC. It encodes CASSLDPGGSGGYTF.

V and J are TRBV6-1 and TRBJ2-7, with D possibly matching TRBD2 (5 bases). The CDR3 has 13 amino acids. Trimming took off 2 bases at V and 3 bases at J, with 8 bases between the two ends. Germline V gene sequence: CDR1 MNHNS, CDR2 SASEGT. CDR3 sequence reads: CASSETGNYEQYF. The CDR3 DNA follows: TGTGCCAGCAGTGAAACCGGGAACTACGAGCAGTACTTC.

This chain uses TRBV11-2 with TRBJ2-5, with D perhaps TRBD1 (6 bases). Germline CDR1 is SGHAT and CDR2 is FQNNGV. V shed 4 bases and J shed 5 bases, with 17 bases lying between them. The CDR3 contains 15 residues. The CDR3 DNA is TGTGCCAGCAGCTCGAGAGGACAGTCCAGGGAGACCCAGTACTTC. As protein: CASSSRGQSRETQYF.

V and J are TRBV2 and TRBJ2-6; tentatively, D is TRBD1 (6 bases). The V and J ends lost 9 bases and 2 bases respectively, with 11 bases between them. CDR3 length: 14 amino acids. Germline lookup yields CDR1 SNHLY and CDR2 FYNNEI. DNA of the CDR3: TGTGCCAGACTACAGGGCACTGGGGCCAACGTCCTGACTTTC. Translated, it gives CARLQGTGANVLTF.

This chain joins TRBV6-6 and TRBJ2-3; D gene unclear. Trimming removed 0 bases at V and 2 bases at J, with 3 bases between. The germline gives CDR1 MNHNY, CDR2 SVGAGI (reference sequence). This CDR3 region has 13 residues. CDR3 protein: CASSYSATDTQYF. Written as DNA, the CDR3 is TGTGCCAGCAGTTACTCAGCCACAGATACGCAGTATTTT.

The gene calls are TRBV28 and TRBJ1-2; 8 bases are a match to TRBD1. Trimming took 6 bases from V and 3 from J; bases not matched to a gene: 6. This CDR3 region has 14 residues. CDR1 is MDHEN and CDR2 is SYDVKM in the germline V gene. The CDR3 protein is CASRRQGFYYGYTF. In DNA form, the CDR3 reads TGTGCCAGCAGGCGACAGGGGTTTTACTATGGCTACACCTTC.

The chain uses TRBV28 and TRBJ1-5; 7 bases are shared with TRBD1. The CDR3 covers 14 residues. Germline V gene sequence: CDR1 MDHEN, CDR2 SYDVKM. J was trimmed by 4 bases and V by 4 bases; bases with no gene match: 4. The CDR3 here is CASSSDRDNQPQHF. CDR3 nucleotides: TGTGCCAGCAGTTCTGACAGGGATAATCAGCCCCAGCATTTT.

The V and J genes are TRBV29-1 and TRBJ1-4; 7 positions agree with TRBD1. This CDR3 contains 17 residues. The germline V gene has CDR1 SQVTM and CDR2 ANQGSEA. V shed 0 bases, J shed 0 bases, and the junction held 7 bases outside the gene matches. CDR3 in amino acids: CSVEDPGQLATNEKLFF. CDR3 nucleotide sequence: TGCAGCGTTGAAGACCCGGGACAGCTTGCAACTAATGAAAAACTGTTTTTT.

A word on this clone: Its ends do not fully match the called genes, so a read error is possible. The chain carries TRBV5-1 and TRBJ2-2; TRBD2 matches at 11 bases. Germline CDR1 reads SGHRS; CDR2 reads YFSETQ. This CDR3 comprises 18 residues. CDR3 DNA sequence: TGCGCCAGCAGCCGGTTGGCTAGCGGGGGGCGGAACACCGGGGGGCTGTTTTTT. Residues: CASSRLASGGRNTGGLFF.

The chain couples TRBV2 to TRBJ1-5; 8 bases align to TRBD1. Germline V gene lookup returns CDR1 SNHLY and CDR2 FYNNEI. This CDR3 region has 15 residues. V was clipped by 5 bases and J by 6 bases; unmatched bases: 9. CDR3 nucleotide sequence: TGTGCCAGCAGTATATACGACAGGGGAGGTCAGCCCCAGCATTTT. It specifies CASSIYDRGGQPQHF. Looking up the rest from reference TRBV2 and TRBJ1-5 gives the full variable domain: EPEVTQTPSHQVTQMGQEVILRCVPISNHLYFYWYRQILGQKVEFLVSFYNNEISEKSEIFDDQFSVERPDGSNFTLKIRSTKLEDSAMYFCASSIYDRGGQPQHFGDGTRLSIL.

The CDR3 region has the DNA TGTGCCAGCGGGGCAGGGACTATCGACGAGCAGTACTTC. Translating it yields CASGAGTIDEQYF. This rearrangement joins TRBV2 to TRBJ2-5; TRBD2 agrees at 7 bases. The tail of the sequence fits TRBJ2-7 better, so the J call may be wrong. Germline-derived CDR1 and CDR2 are SNHLY and FYNNEI. This CDR3 has 13 amino acids.

V gene TRBV6-5 combines with J gene TRBJ2-1, with D possibly being TRBD1 (7 bases). V lost 5 bases and J lost 6, with 17 bases in between. CDR1 and CDR2 (germline): MNHEY, SVGAGI. The CDR3 length is 15 residues. The CDR3 protein is CASSRGTARSNEQFF. The CDR3 nucleotides read TGTGCCAGCAGTCGGGGGACAGCTAGAAGCAATGAGCAGTTCTTC.

J is TRBJ2-7 and V is TRBV19; the D gene is possibly TRBD2 (6 bases). Trimming removed 4 bases from V and 4 bases from J, with 8 bases in between. Germline CDR1 is LNHDA and CDR2 is SQIVND (reference sequence). The CDR3 extends over 12 amino acids. This CDR3 is CASSTGTYEQYF. In DNA, the CDR3 is TGTGCCAGTAGTACTGGGACTTACGAGCAGTACTTC.

The gene calls are TRBV7-2 and TRBJ1-4; TRBD1 aligns across 7 bases. CDR1 and CDR2 (germline): SGHTA, FQGNSA. The CDR3 length is 14 residues. Trimming removed 3 bases from V and 7 bases from J; junction bases left unmatched: 5. The chain's CDR3 is CASSLTGMGEKLFF. The CDR3 nucleotides are TGTGCCAGCAGCTTGACAGGGATGGGTGAAAAACTGTTTTTT.

J is TRBJ2-2 and V is TRBV27, with 7 bases lining up with TRBD1. Germline V CDR1 and CDR2: MNHEY, SMNVEV (reference sequence). After removal of 4 bases from V and 1 base from J, the junction contained 6 bases not matched to a gene. This CDR3 contains 16 residues. Written as DNA, the CDR3 is TGTGCCAGCAGTTCCCCCCGGACAGGGAACACCGGGGAGCTGTTTTTT. This encodes CASSSPRTGNTGELFF.

For the CDR3, the DNA is TGCGCCAGCAGAACCGGGACTACGACTACCGGGGAGCTGTTTTTT. Encoded protein: CASRTGTTTTGELFF. The rearrangement links TRBV10-2 to TRBJ2-2, with TRBD2 matching 7 bases. Germline V lookup: CDR1 WSHSY, CDR2 SAAADI. The CDR3 has 15 amino acids. The V gene end was trimmed by 6 bases and the J gene end by 5 bases; junction bases not matched to a gene: 9.

In nucleotides, the CDR3 is TGTGCCAGCAGCGTGGACAGGGAAGCCTACAATGAGCAGTTCTTC. This sequence encodes CASSVDREAYNEQFF. The chain uses TRBV5-6 and TRBJ2-1; 8 nucleotides line up with TRBD1. This CDR3 region has 15 residues. From germline, CDR1 is SGHDT and CDR2 YYEEEE. Trimming at V came to 4 bases and at J to 2 bases, leaving 5 bases not matched to a gene.

The chain employs TRBV5-6 and TRBJ2-1; 8 positions agree with TRBD2. The ends lost 0 bases at V and 13 bases at J; junction bases unmatched: 9. The CDR3 extends over 14 amino acids. Germline CDR1 reads SGHDT; CDR2 reads YYEEEE. For the CDR3, the DNA is TGTGCCAGCAGCTTGGCCGGGGCTGCGGGAGGCCAGTTCTTC. Protein product: CASSLAGAAGGQFF.

V usage is TRBV6-6 and J usage is TRBJ1-2; TRBD1 aligns across 8 bases. Germline assignment: CDR1 MNHNY and CDR2 SVGAGI (reference sequence). This CDR3 is 13 amino acids long. J lost 5 bases, V lost 7 bases, and 6 bases had no gene match. DNA of the CDR3: TGTGCCAGCATCACAGGGGGTGGTTATGGCTACACCTTC. This encodes CASITGGGYGYTF.

The chain has TRBV27 and TRBJ2-3; TRBD2 is a possible D gene (6 bases). CDR1 and CDR2 from the germline V gene are MNHEY and SMNVEV (reference sequence). The V end was cut by 6 bases, the J end by 2 bases, with 15 bases between. This CDR3 is 15 amino acids long. The chain's CDR3 is CASRARGKFTDTQYF. In DNA form, the CDR3 reads TGTGCCAGCAGGGCCCGGGGGAAATTCACAGATACGCAGTATTTT.

V is TRBV11-2 and J is TRBJ2-5, with 11 bases fitting TRBD2. CDR1 is SGHAT and CDR2 is FQNNGV in the germline V gene. There are 16 residues in the CDR3. The junction had 5 bases not matched to a gene; V was cut back by 5 bases and J by 0 bases. CDR3 sequence: CASSPGTSGNQETQYF. CDR3 bases: TGTGCCAGCAGCCCCGGGACTAGCGGCAACCAAGAGACCCAGTACTTC.